A selection of T cell receptor beta chains follows, all from one sample in a study of T cell repertoires in cytomegalovirus infection. Using its own MiXCR run on the reads, TCRdb lists one record per CDR3 protein. This table has 150,000 to 200,000 distinct CDR3 sequences, 13% to 15% appearing once. Source material: PBMCs. These receptors originate from a human donor in good health (CMV status not recorded). Some clones in this sample may be carry-over from other donors' samples. CDR3s include the opening cysteine and the closing phenylalanine or tryptophan. D genes are given only for firm matches. Only some rows state a clone size, as once, few, many or a class for expanded clones.

j_call: TRBJ1-6
cdr3_length: 15
clone_size: many
v_call: TRBV7-2
d_call: TRBD1
cdr3_nt: TGTGCCAGCAACCCGGATGGGACAGCTAATTCACCCCTCCACTTT
cdr3_aa: CASNPDGTANSPLHF

j_call: TRBJ2-7
cdr3_length: 14
clone_size: -
v_call: TRBV7-3
d_call: -
cdr3_nt: TGTGCCAGCAGCTTAAGTGCAGGGAACAACGAGCAGTACTTC
cdr3_aa: CASSLSAGNNEQYF

j_call: TRBJ1-5
cdr3_length: 13
clone_size: many
v_call: TRBV14
d_call: -
cdr3_nt: TGTGCCAGCAGCCAAGGAAACCTTCAGCCCCAGCATTTT
cdr3_aa: CASSQGNLQPQHF

j_call: TRBJ2-3
cdr3_length: 14
clone_size: -
v_call: TRBV19
d_call: -
cdr3_nt: TGTGCCAGTAGTGGACTGCGTAGCACAGATACGCAGTATTTT
cdr3_aa: CASSGLRSTDTQYF

j_call: TRBJ2-7
cdr3_length: 13
clone_size: -
v_call: TRBV20-1
d_call: -
cdr3_nt: TGCAGTGCTGAGGGCAGGGGATCCTACGAGCAGTACTTC
cdr3_aa: CSAEGRGSYEQYF

j_call: TRBJ1-3
cdr3_length: 13
clone_size: few
v_call: TRBV20-1
d_call: -
cdr3_nt: TGCAGTGCTAACCGCGATCGGGGAAACACCATATATTTT
cdr3_aa: CSANRDRGNTIYF

j_call: TRBJ2-2
cdr3_length: 15
clone_size: -
v_call: TRBV2
d_call: -
cdr3_nt: TGTGCCAGCATCCTGGTTCCAGGGAACACCGGGGAGCTGTTTTTT
cdr3_aa: CASILVPGNTGELFF

j_call: TRBJ1-2
cdr3_length: 13
clone_size: many
v_call: TRBV6-2/TRBV6-3
d_call: -
cdr3_nt: TGTGCCAGCACCAGGGGCGCCTCCTATGGCTACACCTTC
cdr3_aa: CASTRGASYGYTF

j_call: TRBJ2-5
cdr3_length: 15
clone_size: many
v_call: TRBV7-3
d_call: TRBD2
cdr3_nt: TGTGCCAGCAGCCCTAGCGGGGGGCCCCAAGAGACCCAGTACTTC
cdr3_aa: CASSPSGGPQETQYF

j_call: TRBJ2-3
cdr3_length: 14
clone_size: many
v_call: TRBV12-5
d_call: TRBD1
cdr3_nt: TGTGCTAGTGGTGGGGGACAGTTCACAGATACGCAGTATTTT
cdr3_aa: CASGGGQFTDTQYF

j_call: TRBJ1-1
cdr3_length: 12
clone_size: -
v_call: TRBV29-1
d_call: -
cdr3_nt: TGCAGCGCCCTAGACAGTGGCACTGAAGCTTTCTTT
cdr3_aa: CSALDSGTEAFF

j_call: TRBJ2-7
cdr3_length: 14
clone_size: -
v_call: TRBV5-1
d_call: -
cdr3_nt: TGCGCCAGCAGCCTCGATGGTCAGGGCTACGAGCAGTACTTC
cdr3_aa: CASSLDGQGYEQYF

j_call: TRBJ2-4
cdr3_length: 13
clone_size: -
v_call: TRBV29-1
d_call: -
cdr3_nt: TGCAGCGTTGCAGGCTCAACGGGGAACATTCAGTACTTC
cdr3_aa: CSVAGSTGNIQYF

j_call: TRBJ1-1
cdr3_length: 15
clone_size: few
v_call: TRBV7-3
d_call: -
cdr3_nt: TGTGCCAGCAGCTTAAAGGGGATGGGAAAAACTGAAGCTTTCTTT
cdr3_aa: CASSLKGMGKTEAFF

j_call: TRBJ2-7
cdr3_length: 15
clone_size: many
v_call: TRBV28
d_call: TRBD1
cdr3_nt: TGTGCCAGCAGTTTCACAGGGACAGGATTTCGTGAGCAGTACTTC
cdr3_aa: CASSFTGTGFREQYF

j_call: TRBJ2-5
cdr3_length: 15
clone_size: few
v_call: TRBV28
d_call: TRBD1
cdr3_nt: TGTGCCAGCAGTGATACACAGGGGGCTGGAGAGACCCAGTACTTC
cdr3_aa: CASSDTQGAGETQYF

j_call: TRBJ2-1
cdr3_length: 17
clone_size: few
v_call: TRBV7-2
d_call: TRBD2
cdr3_nt: TGTGCCAGCAGCGGCCGTCCCGGGACTAGCGCAAGGGATGAGCAGTTCTTC
cdr3_aa: CASSGRPGTSARDEQFF

j_call: TRBJ2-6
cdr3_length: 14
clone_size: many
v_call: TRBV7-6
d_call: -
cdr3_nt: TGTGCCACTTTTCCCGTAATGGGGGCCAACGTCCTGACTTTC
cdr3_aa: CATFPVMGANVLTF

j_call: TRBJ2-5
cdr3_length: 14
clone_size: few
v_call: TRBV6-5
d_call: -
cdr3_nt: TGTGCCAGCAGTGCCCGGGGGTCGGGGGAGACCCAGTACTTC
cdr3_aa: CASSARGSGETQYF

j_call: TRBJ2-7
cdr3_length: 14
clone_size: -
v_call: TRBV6-5
d_call: TRBD2
cdr3_nt: TGTGCCAGCAGTTATGGGACTACTTCCTACGAGCAGTACTTC
cdr3_aa: CASSYGTTSYEQYF

j_call: TRBJ2-6
cdr3_length: 18
clone_size: -
v_call: TRBV12-3/TRBV12-4
d_call: -
cdr3_nt: TGTGCCAGCAGTTTGTTCGGGGCCAAACCCTCTGGGGCCAACGTCCTGACTTTC
cdr3_aa: CASSLFGAKPSGANVLTF

j_call: TRBJ2-1
cdr3_length: 16
clone_size: many
v_call: TRBV28
d_call: TRBD2
cdr3_nt: TGTGCCAGCGCTATAGCGGGAGTTTACTCCTACAATGAGCAGTTCTTC
cdr3_aa: CASAIAGVYSYNEQFF

j_call: TRBJ2-1
cdr3_length: 15
clone_size: few
v_call: TRBV7-2
d_call: -
cdr3_nt: TGTGCCAGCAGCTCCCCCCGCGGCAGGGTACATGAGCAGTTCTTC
cdr3_aa: CASSSPRGRVHEQFF

j_call: TRBJ1-2
cdr3_length: 13
clone_size: -
v_call: TRBV7-3
d_call: -
cdr3_nt: TGTGCCAGCAGCTTAGATCGGGGGAGAGGCTACACCTTC
cdr3_aa: CASSLDRGRGYTF

j_call: TRBJ2-7
cdr3_length: 13
clone_size: many
v_call: TRBV7-8
d_call: -
cdr3_nt: TGTGCCAGCAGCTTAACGGTTGCCTACGAGCAGTACTTC
cdr3_aa: CASSLTVAYEQYF

j_call: TRBJ1-3
cdr3_length: 16
clone_size: medium-sized
v_call: TRBV7-2
d_call: -
cdr3_nt: TGTGCCAGCAGCTTACGTCTTGATCTCTCTGGAAACACCATATATTTT
cdr3_aa: CASSLRLDLSGNTIYF

j_call: TRBJ2-5
cdr3_length: 18
clone_size: many
v_call: TRBV11-1
d_call: TRBD1
cdr3_nt: TGTGCCAGCAGCTTAGCGGGACAGGGGAGGATCGGCCAAGAGACCCAGTACTTC
cdr3_aa: CASSLAGQGRIGQETQYF

j_call: TRBJ2-7
cdr3_length: 17
clone_size: few
v_call: TRBV28
d_call: TRBD1
cdr3_nt: TGTGCCAGCAGTTTTTGGTTTGCATCGGGACAGGGTTCCGAGCAGTACTTC
cdr3_aa: CASSFWFASGQGSEQYF

j_call: TRBJ2-3
cdr3_length: 18
clone_size: -
v_call: TRBV11-3
d_call: TRBD1
cdr3_nt: TGTGCCAGCAGCTTAGGTACGCGGACAGGGGGCGACCCAGATACGCAGTATTTT
cdr3_aa: CASSLGTRTGGDPDTQYF

j_call: TRBJ2-7
cdr3_length: 19
clone_size: many
v_call: TRBV28
d_call: TRBD2
cdr3_nt: TGTGCCAGCAGCTCCGGGACTAGCGGATCCATATACCACCCCTACGAGCAGTACTTC
cdr3_aa: CASSSGTSGSIYHPYEQYF

j_call: TRBJ2-7
cdr3_length: 15
clone_size: many
v_call: TRBV7-8
d_call: -
cdr3_nt: TGTGCCAGCAGCTTAGAGAGGCCCAGCTCCTACGAGCAGTACTTC
cdr3_aa: CASSLERPSSYEQYF

j_call: TRBJ2-5
cdr3_length: 12
clone_size: -
v_call: TRBV12-3/TRBV12-4
d_call: -
cdr3_nt: TGTGCCAGCAGTTTATCAGAAGAGACCCAGTACTTC
cdr3_aa: CASSLSEETQYF

j_call: TRBJ1-4
cdr3_length: 13
clone_size: -
v_call: TRBV29-1
d_call: -
cdr3_nt: TGCAGCGTCGCAGGGCATCCGGAGGAAAAACTGTTTTTT
cdr3_aa: CSVAGHPEEKLFF

j_call: TRBJ2-3
cdr3_length: 16
clone_size: many
v_call: TRBV7-8
d_call: TRBD2
cdr3_nt: TGTGCCAGCAGCTTAGGGACTAGCGGGGCCACAGATACGCAGTATTTT
cdr3_aa: CASSLGTSGATDTQYF

j_call: TRBJ1-5
cdr3_length: 13
clone_size: -
v_call: TRBV6-2/TRBV6-3
d_call: -
cdr3_nt: TGTGCCAGCACGGACAGACACAATCAGCCCCAGCATTTT
cdr3_aa: CASTDRHNQPQHF

j_call: TRBJ1-4
cdr3_length: 15
clone_size: many
v_call: TRBV7-2
d_call: -
cdr3_nt: TGTGCCAGCAGCTTATTGGGGTTGGCTAATGAAAAACTGTTTTTT
cdr3_aa: CASSLLGLANEKLFF

j_call: TRBJ2-1
cdr3_length: 15
clone_size: few
v_call: TRBV24-1
d_call: -
cdr3_nt: TGTGCCACCAGCCCCGCGGGACAATCCTACAATGAGCAGTTCTTC
cdr3_aa: CATSPAGQSYNEQFF

j_call: TRBJ1-1
cdr3_length: 15
clone_size: few
v_call: TRBV27
d_call: TRBD1
cdr3_nt: TGTGCCAGCAGTGGCCCGGGACAGGCGTACACTGAAGCTTTCTTT
cdr3_aa: CASSGPGQAYTEAFF

j_call: TRBJ1-1
cdr3_length: 15
clone_size: -
v_call: TRBV6-5
d_call: TRBD1
cdr3_nt: TGTGCCAGCAGTCCGCCCAGGGGGCTCAGCACTGAAGCTTTCTTT
cdr3_aa: CASSPPRGLSTEAFF

j_call: TRBJ2-1
cdr3_length: 16
clone_size: many
v_call: TRBV4-1
d_call: TRBD2
cdr3_nt: TGCGCCAGCAGCCAACAACTAGCGGGATCCTACAATGAGCAGTTCTTC
cdr3_aa: CASSQQLAGSYNEQFF

j_call: TRBJ1-2
cdr3_length: 12
clone_size: -
v_call: TRBV29-1
d_call: -
cdr3_nt: TGCAGCGTTGAGGACACTAACTATGGCTACACCTTC
cdr3_aa: CSVEDTNYGYTF

j_call: TRBJ2-3
cdr3_length: 15
clone_size: many
v_call: TRBV12-5
d_call: -
cdr3_nt: TGTGCTAGTGGTTTGGAAGCAGGGAAGACAGATACGCAGTATTTT
cdr3_aa: CASGLEAGKTDTQYF

j_call: TRBJ2-3
cdr3_length: 13
clone_size: many
v_call: TRBV29-1
d_call: -
cdr3_nt: TGCAGCGTTGTGGGTACGGGGAAAGTGGATCTGTATTTT
cdr3_aa: CSVVGTGKVDLYF

j_call: TRBJ1-5
cdr3_length: 14
clone_size: -
v_call: TRBV15
d_call: -
cdr3_nt: TGTGCCACCAGCAGAGATCCGGGAAATCAGCCCCAGCATTTT
cdr3_aa: CATSRDPGNQPQHF

j_call: TRBJ1-6
cdr3_length: 15
clone_size: -
v_call: TRBV5-1
d_call: TRBD1
cdr3_nt: TGCGCCAGCAGCTTTGGAGACAGGGTCGGTTCACCCCTCCACTTT
cdr3_aa: CASSFGDRVGSPLHF

j_call: TRBJ2-7
cdr3_length: 13
clone_size: many
v_call: TRBV11-2
d_call: -
cdr3_nt: TGTGCCAGCAGCATAAGGGCGTCCAGGGAGCAGTACTTC
cdr3_aa: CASSIRASREQYF

j_call: TRBJ2-1
cdr3_length: 16
clone_size: -
v_call: TRBV10-3
d_call: -
cdr3_nt: TGTGCCATCAGTGAGAGCGCAGGGAGAAAGTTTTATGAGCAGTTCTTC
cdr3_aa: CAISESAGRKFYEQFF

j_call: TRBJ2-7
cdr3_length: 16
clone_size: many
v_call: TRBV12-3/TRBV12-4
d_call: TRBD1
cdr3_nt: TGTGCCAGCAGTATGTATAGGGACAGGGGACGAGGCGAGCAGTACTTC
cdr3_aa: CASSMYRDRGRGEQYF

j_call: TRBJ2-2
cdr3_length: 16
clone_size: many
v_call: TRBV28
d_call: TRBD1
cdr3_nt: TGTGCCAGCAGTCTTTTTTTTACGACAGGGACCGGGGAGCTGTTTTTT
cdr3_aa: CASSLFFTTGTGELFF

j_call: TRBJ1-5
cdr3_length: 18
clone_size: many
v_call: TRBV7-2
d_call: TRBD1
cdr3_nt: TGTGCCAGCAGCTTAATGAGCAGGGGGCGAGGTAGCAATCAGCCCCAGCATTTT
cdr3_aa: CASSLMSRGRGSNQPQHF

j_call: TRBJ1-3
cdr3_length: 15
clone_size: -
v_call: TRBV29-1
d_call: -
cdr3_nt: TGCAGCGTTGAAGGGGAAACCCCCAACAGAAACACCATATATTTT
cdr3_aa: CSVEGETPNRNTIYF

j_call: TRBJ2-3
cdr3_length: 16
clone_size: few
v_call: TRBV6-2/TRBV6-3
d_call: -
cdr3_nt: TGTGCCAGCGTGGGGGATACAGGGATCTTACGCGATACGCAGTATTTT
cdr3_aa: CASVGDTGILRDTQYF

j_call: TRBJ2-5
cdr3_length: 13
clone_size: few
v_call: TRBV6-2/TRBV6-3
d_call: -
cdr3_nt: TGTGCCAGCAGTTACACGGGGCAAGAGACCCAGTACTTC
cdr3_aa: CASSYTGQETQYF

j_call: TRBJ2-1
cdr3_length: 16
clone_size: many
v_call: TRBV11-2
d_call: -
cdr3_nt: TGTGCCAGCAGCTTAGTTTCCGGCAGGGGCTACAATGAGCAGTTCTTC
cdr3_aa: CASSLVSGRGYNEQFF

j_call: TRBJ2-3
cdr3_length: 15
clone_size: many
v_call: TRBV7-8
d_call: TRBD2
cdr3_nt: TGTGCCAGCAGAGGACTAGCGGGAGGCACAGATACGCAGTATTTT
cdr3_aa: CASRGLAGGTDTQYF

j_call: TRBJ1-1
cdr3_length: 11
clone_size: once
v_call: TRBV28
d_call: -
cdr3_nt: TGTGCCAGCAGGGTGACAGACGAAGCTTTCTTT
cdr3_aa: CASRVTDEAFF

j_call: TRBJ1-1
cdr3_length: 14
clone_size: many
v_call: TRBV7-2
d_call: -
cdr3_nt: TGTGCCAGCAGCTTAGGTGTTAGTAGGGATGAAGCTTTCTTT
cdr3_aa: CASSLGVSRDEAFF

j_call: TRBJ2-2
cdr3_length: 14
clone_size: -
v_call: TRBV6-5
d_call: -
cdr3_nt: TGTGCCAGCAGCGGAGGCCTATACACCGGGGAGCTGTTTTTT
cdr3_aa: CASSGGLYTGELFF